What follows are 4 T cell receptor beta chains derived from one specimen sequenced in a study of blood T cell repertoires in COVID-19. Sequenced by immunoSEQ multiplex PCR; TCRdb stores in-frame clones only, minus some. The data show approximately 350,000 clones, with around 92% seen just once and around 3% held by the top ten. The sequenced material came from peripheral blood. The receptors stem from a woman younger than 45 with COVID-19, enrolled during active disease.

This chain uses TRBV28 with TRBJ1-3; no definite D call. Per the germline V gene, CDR1 is MDHEN and CDR2 is SYDVKM. The CDR3 has 15 residues. Trimming removed 5 bases from V and 4 bases from J, with 15 bases in between. The CDR3 here is CASSTLSRGGNTIYF. In DNA form, the CDR3 reads TGTGCCAGCAGTACCCTTTCGAGAGGCGGAAACACCATATATTTT.

The chain is built from TRBV6-6 and TRBJ1-6; a possible D gene is TRBD1 (5 bases). With 0 bases removed from V and 6 bases from J, the gap between germline ends came to 12 bases. The CDR3 contains 16 residues. Germline CDR1 reads MNHNY; CDR2 reads SVGAGI (reference sequence). CDR3 residues: CASSYSGGAGNSPLHF. In nucleotides, the CDR3 is TGTGCCAGCAGTTACTCAGGAGGGGCGGGTAATTCACCCCTCCACTTT.

The rearrangement joins TRBV27 to TRBJ2-1; maybe TRBD2 (6 bases). The CDR3 loop spans 14 amino acids. V lost 3 bases, J lost 2 bases, and 8 bases lay in between. Germline V gives CDR1 MNHEY, CDR2 SMNVEV (reference sequence). CDR3 DNA sequence: TGTGCCAGCAGTTTGCCGGGGGCCTACAATGAGCAGTTCTTC. This gives the protein CASSLPGAYNEQFF.

The V and J genes are TRBV7-6 and TRBJ1-1, with D possibly matching TRBD1 (5 bases). There are 15 residues in the CDR3. Germline assignment: CDR1 SGHVS and CDR2 FNYEAQ. With 5 bases removed from V and 8 bases from J, the gap between germline ends came to 21 bases. CDR3 protein: CASSRGFSRGNEAFF. As DNA, the CDR3 is TGTGCCAGCAGCCGAGGTTTTAGTCGGGGGAACGAAGCTTTCTTT.